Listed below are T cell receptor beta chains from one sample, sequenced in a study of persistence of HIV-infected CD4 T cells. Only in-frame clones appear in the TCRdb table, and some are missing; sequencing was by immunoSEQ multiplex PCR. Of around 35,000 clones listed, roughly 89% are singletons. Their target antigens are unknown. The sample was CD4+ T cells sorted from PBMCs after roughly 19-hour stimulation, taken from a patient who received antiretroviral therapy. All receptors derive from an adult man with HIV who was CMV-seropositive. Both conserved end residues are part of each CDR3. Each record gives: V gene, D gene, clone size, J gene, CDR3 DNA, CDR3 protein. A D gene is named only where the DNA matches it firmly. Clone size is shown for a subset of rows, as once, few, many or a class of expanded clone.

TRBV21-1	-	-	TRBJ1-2	TGTGCCAGCAGCCCTAGTAGTTTAATGAACTATGGCTACACCTTC	CASSPSSLMNYGYTF
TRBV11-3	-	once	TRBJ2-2	TGTGCCAGCAGCTTAGTGAGGGGAACCGGGGAGCTGTTTTTT	CASSLVRGTGELFF
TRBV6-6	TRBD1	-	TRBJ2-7	TGTGCCAGCAGCCCGGACAGGGGAGTAGGCGAGCAGTACTTC	CASSPDRGVGEQYF
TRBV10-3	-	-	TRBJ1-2	TGTGCCATCCCCTCTGGGGCGGGTAGCTATGGCTACACCTTC	CAIPSGAGSYGYTF
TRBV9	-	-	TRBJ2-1	TGTGCCAGCAGCGTAGGTGAGGTCTCCTACAATGAGCAGTTCTTC	CASSVGEVSYNEQFF
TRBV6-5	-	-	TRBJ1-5	TGTGCCAGCAGCTACGGGGGTCGTGGCAATCAGCCCCAGCATTTT	CASSYGGRGNQPQHF
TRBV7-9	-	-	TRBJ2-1	TGTGCCAGCAGTTCATGGGGGCGGGCCAATTCCTACAATGAGCAGTTCTTC	CASSSWGRANSYNEQFF
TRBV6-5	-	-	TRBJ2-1	TGTGCCAGCAGTTACGGAGGGCTAGGCTACAATGAGCAGTTCTTC	CASSYGGLGYNEQFF
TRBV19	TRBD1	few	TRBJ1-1	TGTGCCAGTATGGGACAGGGAAGAAGAGTCAACGCTGAAGCTTTCTTT	CASMGQGRRVNAEAFF
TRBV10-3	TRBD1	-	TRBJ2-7	TGTGCCATCAGTCGTCAAGCCGGGACAGGGGGCAACGAGCAGTACTTC	CAISRQAGTGGNEQYF
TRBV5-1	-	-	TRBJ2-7	TGCGCCAGCAGCCAAAGGGGGGGACGGATGGGATCCGAGCAGTACTTC	CASSQRGGRMGSEQYF
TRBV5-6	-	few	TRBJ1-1	TGTGCCAGCAGCCGAGAGTACCCAGGGTCTGAAGCTTTCTTT	CASSREYPGSEAFF
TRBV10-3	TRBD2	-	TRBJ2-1	TGTGCCATCAGGCGGACTAGCGGGAACGATGAGCAGTTCTTC	CAIRRTSGNDEQFF
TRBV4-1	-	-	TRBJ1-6	TGCGCCAGCAGCCAAGATGAGTGGACGGCCCTCCACTTT	CASSQDEWTALHF
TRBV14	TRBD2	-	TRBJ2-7	TGTGCCAGCAGCCAACAGCGGGGCCCCTACGAGCAGTACTTC	CASSQQRGPYEQYF
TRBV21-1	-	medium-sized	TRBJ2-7	TGTGCCAGCAGCGCGAGTTACGAGCAGTACTTC	CASSASYEQYF
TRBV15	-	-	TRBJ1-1	TGTGCCACCAGCACTCCGGGGGGCCCTAAGGACACTGAAGCTTTCTTT	CATSTPGGPKDTEAFF
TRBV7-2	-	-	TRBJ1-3	TGTGCCAGCAGCTACGACAGCTCTGGAAACACCATATATTTT	CASSYDSSGNTIYF
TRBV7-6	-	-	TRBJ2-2	TGTGCCAGCAGTAATGCAGGGGCGAACACCGGGGAGCTGTTTTTT	CASSNAGANTGELFF
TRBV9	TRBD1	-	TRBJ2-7	TGTGCCAGCAGCGTCGGGACAGGGGGGTCCTACGAGCAGTACTTC	CASSVGTGGSYEQYF
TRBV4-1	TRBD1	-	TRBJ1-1	TGCGCCAGCAGCCAACAGATCGGGACAGGGGACCCTTTCTTT	CASSQQIGTGDPFF
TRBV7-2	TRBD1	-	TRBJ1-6	TGTGCCAGCAGCTCGGGACAGGGGGGTAATTCACCCCTCCACTTT	CASSSGQGGNSPLHF
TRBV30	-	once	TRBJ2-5	TGTGCCTGGAGTGTTGGGGCAGAGACCCAGTACTTC	CAWSVGAETQYF
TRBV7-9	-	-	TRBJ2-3	TGTGCCAGCAGCTCGGGAGATAGTCGGGGGGCTACGCAGTATTTT	CASSSGDSRGATQYF
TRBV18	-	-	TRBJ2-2	TGTGCCAGCTCACCAACCCGAGCAGGGGTGAACACCGGGGAGCTGTTTTTT	CASSPTRAGVNTGELFF
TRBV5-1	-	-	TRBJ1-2	TGCGCCAGCAGCTCAACCGGGGGGATGGGGAGCTATGGCTACACCTTC	CASSSTGGMGSYGYTF
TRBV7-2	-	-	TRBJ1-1	TGTGCCAGCAGCTCAGGGACGGTCTTGAACACTGAAGCTTTCTTT	CASSSGTVLNTEAFF
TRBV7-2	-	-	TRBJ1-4	TGTGCCAGCAGCTTGGGGGGGCGGGCAGATGCAACTAATGAAAAACTGTTTTTT	CASSLGGRADATNEKLFF
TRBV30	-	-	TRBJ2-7	TGTGCCTGGACCGAACAAGTAGTCAGCGAGCAGTACTTC	CAWTEQVVSEQYF
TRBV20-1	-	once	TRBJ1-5	TGCAGTGCTAGTAGACAGAACAATCAGCCCCAGCATTTT	CSASRQNNQPQHF
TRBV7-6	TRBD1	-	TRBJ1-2	TGTGCCAGCAGCGATGGACAGGGGAGAGATGGCTACACCTTC	CASSDGQGRDGYTF
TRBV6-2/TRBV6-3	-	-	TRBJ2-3	TGTGCCAGCAGTTACTCGGCGGAAGGGGTAGATACGCAGTATTTT	CASSYSAEGVDTQYF
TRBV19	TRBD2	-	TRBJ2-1	TGTGCCAGTAGTCCCTCAAGGACTAGCGGGGGAAATGAGCAGTTCTTC	CASSPSRTSGGNEQFF
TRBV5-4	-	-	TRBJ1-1	TGTGCCAGCAGCTTTTTGGGGACTAGAGCTTTCTTT	CASSFLGTRAFF
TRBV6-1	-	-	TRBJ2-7	TGTGCCAGCAGTGAAGCTGGGGGGCGCAGCGAGCAGTACTTC	CASSEAGGRSEQYF
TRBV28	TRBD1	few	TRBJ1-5	TGTGCCAGCAGTTGGGACAGCGATAATCAGCCCCAGCATTTT	CASSWDSDNQPQHF
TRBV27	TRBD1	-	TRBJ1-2	TGTGCCAGCAGGACCCCCGGGACAGGGTGGGGCTACACCTTC	CASRTPGTGWGYTF
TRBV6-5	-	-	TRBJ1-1	TGTGCCAGCACGGGAGGGACGGTGACTGAAGCTTTCTTT	CASTGGTVTEAFF
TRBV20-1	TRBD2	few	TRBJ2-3	TGCAGTGCTAGTCGGGGGGATTTAAGTATCGATACGCAGTATTTT	CSASRGDLSIDTQYF